A selection of T cell receptor beta chains follows, all from one sample in a study of blood T cell repertoires in COVID-19. TCRdb's copy holds only in-frame clones and misses some; the assay was immunoSEQ multiplex PCR. Among roughly 300,000 clones, about 87% were seen once, and the ten largest hold around 8%. The source material was peripheral blood. These receptors were collected from a woman in her fifties or sixties who had recovered from COVID-19. Both conserved end residues are part of each CDR3. D genes are given only for firm matches. The listing skips clone size in some rows; elsewhere it reads once, few, many or a size class.

V gene: TRBV5-1
clone size: .
J gene: TRBJ1-6
D gene: .
CDR3 DNA: TGCGCCAGCAGCTTGGAATTCGGTTCGAATTCACCCCTCCACTTT
CDR3 protein: CASSLEFGSNSPLHF

V gene: TRBV28
clone size: .
J gene: TRBJ2-3
D gene: .
CDR3 DNA: TGTGCCAGCAGTTTAGGCGCGGCAGATACGCAGTATTTT
CDR3 protein: CASSLGAADTQYF

V gene: TRBV5-6
clone size: .
J gene: TRBJ1-2
D gene: .
CDR3 DNA: TGTGCCAGCAGCTTGGACAGGCGAAACTATGGCTACACCTTC
CDR3 protein: CASSLDRRNYGYTF

V gene: TRBV5-1
clone size: .
J gene: TRBJ2-1
D gene: .
CDR3 DNA: TGCGCCAGCAGCTTTGACACTTACAATGAGCAGTTCTTC
CDR3 protein: CASSFDTYNEQFF

V gene: TRBV3-1/TRBV3-2
clone size: .
J gene: TRBJ1-5
D gene: TRBD1
CDR3 DNA: TGTGCCAGCAGCCAAGGGCAGGGGGGCAATCAGCCCCAGCATTTT
CDR3 protein: CASSQGQGGNQPQHF

V gene: TRBV4-3
clone size: .
J gene: TRBJ2-1
D gene: TRBD2
CDR3 DNA: TGCGCCAGCAGCCAGGATCTAGCGGGAGTCTACAATGAGCAGTTCTTC
CDR3 protein: CASSQDLAGVYNEQFF

V gene: TRBV30
clone size: .
J gene: TRBJ1-6
D gene: .
CDR3 DNA: TGTGCCTGTGGGCCGGATAATTCACCCCTCCACTTT
CDR3 protein: CACGPDNSPLHF

V gene: TRBV4-1
clone size: .
J gene: TRBJ1-1
D gene: .
CDR3 DNA: TGCGCCAGCAGCCTCTCCAGGGGTGTGGTCACTGAAGCTTTCTTT
CDR3 protein: CASSLSRGVVTEAFF

V gene: TRBV27
clone size: .
J gene: TRBJ1-4
D gene: .
CDR3 DNA: TGTGCCAGCAGGAGCCAGGGCATTACCACTAATGAAAAACTGTTTTTT
CDR3 protein: CASRSQGITTNEKLFF

V gene: TRBV4-3
clone size: .
J gene: TRBJ2-2
D gene: .
CDR3 DNA: TGCGCCAGCAGTAGGCAGGGGAACACCGGGGAGCTGTTTTTT
CDR3 protein: CASSRQGNTGELFF

V gene: TRBV5-1
clone size: .
J gene: TRBJ2-2
D gene: .
CDR3 DNA: TGCGCCAGCAGCTTGAGTTGGGCCGACACCGGGGAGCTGTTTTTT
CDR3 protein: CASSLSWADTGELFF

V gene: TRBV11-2
clone size: .
J gene: TRBJ2-5
D gene: .
CDR3 DNA: TGTGCCAGCAGCTTATCGGGGATCCAAGAGACCCAGTACTTC
CDR3 protein: CASSLSGIQETQYF

V gene: TRBV5-1
clone size: few
J gene: TRBJ1-3
D gene: .
CDR3 DNA: TGCGCCAGCAGCTTGGCTCCCGTTCAGGGGACTGGAAACACCATATATTTT
CDR3 protein: CASSLAPVQGTGNTIYF

V gene: TRBV20-1
clone size: once
J gene: TRBJ2-7
D gene: .
CDR3 DNA: TGCAGTGCTATACAGAAATACGAGCAGTACTTC
CDR3 protein: CSAIQKYEQYF

V gene: TRBV11-3
clone size: .
J gene: TRBJ2-7
D gene: TRBD1
CDR3 DNA: TGTGCCAGCAGCTCACAGGGGAACGAGCAGTACTTC
CDR3 protein: CASSSQGNEQYF

V gene: TRBV19
clone size: .
J gene: TRBJ2-2
D gene: TRBD2
CDR3 DNA: TGTGCCAGTAGTCCGCGGGGGATTCAGCGGGCGAACACCGGGGAGCTGTTTTTT
CDR3 protein: CASSPRGIQRANTGELFF

V gene: TRBV5-1
clone size: .
J gene: TRBJ1-1
D gene: TRBD1
CDR3 DNA: TGCGCCAGCAGCTCACAGGGGGCAGGCACTGAAGCTTTCTTT
CDR3 protein: CASSSQGAGTEAFF

V gene: TRBV20-1
clone size: .
J gene: TRBJ2-1
D gene: .
CDR3 DNA: TGCAGTACGGGGAGATACAATGAGCAGTTCTTC
CDR3 protein: CSTGRYNEQFF

V gene: TRBV15
clone size: .
J gene: TRBJ1-6
D gene: .
CDR3 DNA: TGTGCCACCAGCAGAGCGGCAGGGGTTGGATCACCCCTCCACTTT
CDR3 protein: CATSRAAGVGSPLHF

V gene: TRBV6-1
clone size: .
J gene: TRBJ1-6
D gene: TRBD1
CDR3 DNA: TGTGCCAGCAGTGAACAGCCGGGACAGGGTTCACCCCTCCACTTT
CDR3 protein: CASSEQPGQGSPLHF

V gene: TRBV4-3
clone size: .
J gene: TRBJ2-1
D gene: .
CDR3 DNA: TGCGCCAGCAGCCAAGATGCGGCAGGGGGGTACAATGAGCAGTTCTTC
CDR3 protein: CASSQDAAGGYNEQFF

V gene: TRBV3-1/TRBV3-2
clone size: .
J gene: TRBJ1-1
D gene: .
CDR3 DNA: TGTGCCAGCAGCCAAGGGGTAGGGGCAAACACTGAAGCTTTCTTT
CDR3 protein: CASSQGVGANTEAFF

V gene: TRBV28
clone size: .
J gene: TRBJ2-7
D gene: .
CDR3 DNA: TGTGCCAGCAGTTTGCCGACTCTCGGCTCCTACGAGCAGTACTTC
CDR3 protein: CASSLPTLGSYEQYF

V gene: TRBV28
clone size: .
J gene: TRBJ2-5
D gene: TRBD2
CDR3 DNA: TGTGCCAGCAGTACTAGCGGGAGAGGAGAAGAGACCCAGTACTTC
CDR3 protein: CASSTSGRGEETQYF

V gene: TRBV4-3
clone size: .
J gene: TRBJ2-7
D gene: TRBD1
CDR3 DNA: TGCGCCAGCAGCGAAACGGTGTTCCTCGGGACAGGGGTCTCCTACGAGCAGTACTTC
CDR3 protein: CASSETVFLGTGVSYEQYF

V gene: TRBV2
clone size: .
J gene: TRBJ1-3
D gene: TRBD1
CDR3 DNA: TGTGCCAGCAAAGTCGGACAGGGGGATCTATATGGAAACACCATATATTTT
CDR3 protein: CASKVGQGDLYGNTIYF

V gene: TRBV5-6
clone size: .
J gene: TRBJ1-5
D gene: TRBD1
CDR3 DNA: TGTGCCAGCAGCGTGCAGGGGGCCGGGTCCGTTCAGCCCCAGCATTTT
CDR3 protein: CASSVQGAGSVQPQHF

V gene: TRBV5-5
clone size: once
J gene: TRBJ2-3
D gene: .
CDR3 DNA: TGTGCCAGCAGCTTTGATCTAGCTGATACGCAGTATTTT
CDR3 protein: CASSFDLADTQYF

V gene: TRBV7-9
clone size: .
J gene: TRBJ1-1
D gene: .
CDR3 DNA: TGTGCCAGCAGCTTAAGAGAACGGTCGGCTTTCTTT
CDR3 protein: CASSLRERSAFF

V gene: TRBV5-4
clone size: .
J gene: TRBJ1-2
D gene: .
CDR3 DNA: TGTGCCAGCAGCTTGGGCCGGGGGAAGAACTATGGCTACACCTTC
CDR3 protein: CASSLGRGKNYGYTF

V gene: TRBV4-3
clone size: .
J gene: TRBJ2-7
D gene: .
CDR3 DNA: TGCGCCAGCAGCCAAGGGTTGGAGGGCGAGCAGTACTTC
CDR3 protein: CASSQGLEGEQYF

V gene: TRBV5-1
clone size: once
J gene: TRBJ2-1
D gene: .
CDR3 DNA: TGCGCCAGCAGCGCCGGGGGCAATGAGCAGTTCTTC
CDR3 protein: CASSAGGNEQFF

V gene: TRBV28
clone size: .
J gene: TRBJ1-5
D gene: TRBD1
CDR3 DNA: TGTGCCAGCCGAGGGGCTACAGGGGGCGGACAGCCCCAGCATTTT
CDR3 protein: CASRGATGGGQPQHF

V gene: TRBV5-1
clone size: .
J gene: TRBJ1-1
D gene: .
CDR3 DNA: TGCGCCAGCAGCTTGCGGGGAGACGAAGCTTTCTTT
CDR3 protein: CASSLRGDEAFF

V gene: TRBV19
clone size: .
J gene: TRBJ1-2
D gene: .
CDR3 DNA: TGTGCCAGTAGCCCCGACAGAGTATATGGCTACACCTTC
CDR3 protein: CASSPDRVYGYTF

V gene: TRBV19
clone size: .
J gene: TRBJ1-1
D gene: TRBD1
CDR3 DNA: TGTGCCAGTAGCCGGGACAGGGAGAACACTGAAGCTTTCTTT
CDR3 protein: CASSRDRENTEAFF

V gene: TRBV10-3
clone size: .
J gene: TRBJ1-5
D gene: .
CDR3 DNA: TGTGCCATCAGTGAGTCGCCCACGGGCAATCAGCCCCAGCATTTT
CDR3 protein: CAISESPTGNQPQHF

V gene: TRBV5-1
clone size: .
J gene: TRBJ2-1
D gene: TRBD1
CDR3 DNA: TGCGCCAGCAGCCCCGGACAGGGGCGATACAATGAGCAGTTCTTC
CDR3 protein: CASSPGQGRYNEQFF

V gene: TRBV7-2
clone size: few
J gene: TRBJ2-7
D gene: TRBD2
CDR3 DNA: TGTGCCAGCAGCTTAGCATCCGGGAGGGCCTTAGGGAACGAGCAGTACTTC
CDR3 protein: CASSLASGRALGNEQYF

V gene: TRBV20-1
clone size: .
J gene: TRBJ2-7
D gene: .
CDR3 DNA: TGCAGTGCTAGTAGCGGCCACGAGCAGTACTTC
CDR3 protein: CSASSGHEQYF

V gene: TRBV6-5
clone size: .
J gene: TRBJ2-7
D gene: TRBD1
CDR3 DNA: TGTGCCAGCAGCGGGACAGGGAGCGCCTACGAGCAGTACTTC
CDR3 protein: CASSGTGSAYEQYF

V gene: TRBV28
clone size: .
J gene: TRBJ2-7
D gene: .
CDR3 DNA: TGTGCCAGCAGCCTCATGACCCGACGAGGCTACGAGCAGTACTTC
CDR3 protein: CASSLMTRRGYEQYF

V gene: TRBV7-9
clone size: once
J gene: TRBJ1-5
D gene: .
CDR3 DNA: TGTGCCAGCAGCTCGACAGAGAATCAGCCCCAGCATTTT
CDR3 protein: CASSSTENQPQHF

V gene: TRBV6-5
clone size: .
J gene: TRBJ2-2
D gene: TRBD1
CDR3 DNA: TGTGCCAGCACCAGGGGGACACGGGCACCCCGGGAGCTGTTTTTT
CDR3 protein: CASTRGTRAPRELFF

V gene: TRBV30
clone size: .
J gene: TRBJ1-1
D gene: .
CDR3 DNA: TGTGCCTGGAGTGTTCTAGCTTTCTTT
CDR3 protein: CAWSVLAFF

V gene: TRBV24-1
clone size: .
J gene: TRBJ2-1
D gene: TRBD2
CDR3 DNA: TGTGCCACCCCGTGTGAGGAGCGGGAGTCCCTGCAGTTCTTC
CDR3 protein: CATPCEERESLQFF

V gene: TRBV6-5
clone size: .
J gene: TRBJ2-3
D gene: TRBD1
CDR3 DNA: TGTGCCAGCAGGAGGACAGGACGCACAGATACGCAGTATTTT
CDR3 protein: CASRRTGRTDTQYF

V gene: TRBV7-2
clone size: .
J gene: TRBJ2-3
D gene: .
CDR3 DNA: TGTGCCAGCAGCCTTCATCAGGATACGCAGTATTTT
CDR3 protein: CASSLHQDTQYF

V gene: TRBV15
clone size: .
J gene: TRBJ1-2
D gene: .
CDR3 DNA: TGTGCCACCAGCAGCACAGGGCTGTATGGCTACACCTTC
CDR3 protein: CATSSTGLYGYTF

V gene: TRBV28
clone size: .
J gene: TRBJ2-1
D gene: TRBD1
CDR3 DNA: TGTGCCAGCAGTTCTGGACAGGGGATTGAGCAGTTCTTC
CDR3 protein: CASSSGQGIEQFF

V gene: TRBV7-2
clone size: .
J gene: TRBJ2-4
D gene: .
CDR3 DNA: TGTGCCAGCAGCTTGGCGGGGCAGGCCGAAAACATTCAGTACTTC
CDR3 protein: CASSLAGQAENIQYF

V gene: TRBV15
clone size: .
J gene: TRBJ1-1
D gene: .
CDR3 DNA: TGTGCCACCAGCAGAGACAGGGCGGGAAACACTGAAGCTTTCTTT
CDR3 protein: CATSRDRAGNTEAFF

V gene: TRBV6-1
clone size: .
J gene: TRBJ1-6
D gene: TRBD1
CDR3 DNA: TGTGCCAGCAGTGAAATATGGACAGGGGTGGGTTCACCCCTCCACTTT
CDR3 protein: CASSEIWTGVGSPLHF

V gene: TRBV6-2/TRBV6-3
clone size: .
J gene: TRBJ2-7
D gene: TRBD2
CDR3 DNA: TGTGCCAGCAGCCGGACTAGCAGTTACGAGCAGTACTTC
CDR3 protein: CASSRTSSYEQYF

V gene: TRBV9
clone size: .
J gene: TRBJ2-3
D gene: .
CDR3 DNA: TGTGCCAGCAGCGCTAACACAGATACGCAGTATTTT
CDR3 protein: CASSANTDTQYF

V gene: TRBV6-6
clone size: .
J gene: TRBJ2-2
D gene: TRBD2
CDR3 DNA: TGTGCCAGCAGCCGAATGGGGGGGGTCTGGTCTCACAACACCGGGGAGCTGTTTTTT
CDR3 protein: CASSRMGGVWSHNTGELFF

V gene: TRBV4-3
clone size: .
J gene: TRBJ2-7
D gene: .
CDR3 DNA: TGCGCCAGCAGCCAAGAGGTTTTTGCGGGGGCCCACGAGCAGTACTTC
CDR3 protein: CASSQEVFAGAHEQYF

V gene: TRBV7-2
clone size: once
J gene: TRBJ1-1
D gene: .
CDR3 DNA: TGTGCCAGCAGCTCGAGCGTTCGGGGGGGCGGCACTGAAGCTTTCTTT
CDR3 protein: CASSSSVRGGGTEAFF